The 32 T cell receptor beta chains presented below share a single source sample, sequenced in a study of metastatic and nonmetastatic thyroid tumors. There were no patients who had received any treatment before thyroid surgery. TCRdb re-clonotyped the PCR reads through MiXCR. Of about 82,000 clones in the sample, around 13% were seen once. The material sequenced was tumor tissue. Receptors were obtained from a female donor with papillary thyroid cancer or a benign thyroid nodule (not recorded which). Some clones in this sample may be carry-over from other donors' samples.

This clone was observed a few times. This clone may be a read error of a much larger clone one base away. J is TRBJ2-2 and V is TRBV6-1, with D perhaps TRBD2 (5 bases). The CDR3 has 13 residues. Per germline, CDR1 MNHNS and CDR2 SASEGT. CDR3 in amino acids: CASRNPGIGEMFF. The CDR3 nucleotides read TGTGCCAGCAGGAACCCCGGGATCGGGGAGATGTTTTTT.

The V and J genes are TRBV5-5 and TRBJ2-5; D is perhaps TRBD1 (6 bases). Trimming took off 3 bases at V and 1 base at J, with 13 bases between the two ends. Germline lookup yields CDR1 SGHKS and CDR2 YYEKEE (reference sequence). CDR3 length equals 15 residues. The CDR3 is CASSYRDTFQETQYF. CDR3 nucleotide sequence: TGTGCCAGCAGCTACCGGGACACTTTCCAAGAGACCCAGTACTTC.

This clone showed up many times. This chain uses TRBV5-1 with TRBJ2-7; maybe TRBD2 (6 bases). V lost 2 bases and J 7 bases, leaving 13 bases between the germline ends. Germline assignment: CDR1 SGHRS and CDR2 YFSETQ. This CDR3 is built from 13 residues. This CDR3 reads CASSLKVGGEQYF. CDR3 nucleotide sequence: TGCGCCAGCAGCTTAAAGGTCGGGGGTGAGCAGTACTTC.

The chain has TRBV20-1 and TRBJ1-1; D is unclear. With 4 bases removed from V and 0 bases from J, the gap between germline ends came to 12 bases. The CDR3 is 14 residues long. Germline V gene data show CDR1 as DFQATT and CDR2 as SNEGSKA (reference sequence). CDR3 protein: CSATTPALNTEAFF. The CDR3 DNA follows: TGCAGTGCTACCACCCCAGCCTTGAACACTGAAGCTTTCTTT.

In this sample, this clone turned up a few times. Since a much larger clone is just one base distant, this may be a read error. This chain connects TRBV19 to TRBJ2-7; tentative D call: TRBD1 (6 bases). This CDR3 comprises 14 residues. The germline V gene has CDR1 LNHDA and CDR2 SQIVND (reference sequence). The CDR3, as DNA: TGTGCCAATAGTAGGTTTGGACAGATCTACGAGCAGTACTTC. Its translation: CANSRFGQIYEQYF.

This clone was detected many times. The chain employs TRBV20-1 and TRBJ1-5; 9 bases map to TRBD1. This CDR3 region has 15 residues. Germline V gene sequence: CDR1 DFQATT, CDR2 SNEGSKA (reference sequence). V shed 6 bases and J 7 bases; nucleotides not matched to a gene: 13. The CDR3 spells CSALPDRGLRQPQHF. As DNA, the CDR3 is TGCAGTGCCCTGCCGGACAGGGGTTTAAGGCAGCCCCAGCATTTT.

This clone occurred many times. This chain connects TRBV5-1 to TRBJ1-3; no definite D call. V was shortened by 0 bases and J by 3 bases, with 7 bases between the two germline ends. Germline CDR1 reads SGHRS; CDR2 reads YFSETQ. CDR3 length: 14 amino acids. CDR3 sequence: CASSLESVGNTIYF. The CDR3 bases are TGCGCCAGCAGCTTGGAATCAGTTGGAAACACCATATATTTT.

In regard to this clone: A much larger clone lies a single base off, so this may be a read error. Within the sample, other DNA sequences also encode this same CDR3. V usage is TRBV20-1 and J usage is TRBJ1-4, with 7 bases fitting TRBD1. Per germline, CDR1 DFQATT and CDR2 SNEGSKA (reference sequence). Trimming at V came to 5 bases and at J to 7 bases, leaving 13 bases not matched to a gene. The CDR3 is 15 amino acids. DNA of the CDR3: TGCAGTGCTCTTGGGACGACAGGGTACTTTGAAAAACTGTTTTTT. It encodes CSALGTTGYFEKLFF.

This clone has at least ten counts. The chain combines TRBV27 with TRBJ2-2; either TRBD1 or TRBD2 may supply D (5 bases each). V shed 3 bases and J shed 7 bases, with 9 bases lying between them. This CDR3 has 13 amino acids. In germline, CDR1 is MNHEY, CDR2 SMNVEV (reference sequence). The CDR3 DNA reads as TGTGCCAGCAGTTTGAGGGGCGGCGGGGAGCTGTTTTTT. It yields the protein CASSLRGGGELFF.

This clone was seen ten or more times. The genes are TRBV13 and TRBJ1-3, with 7 bases matching TRBD1. With 0 bases clipped from V and 11 bases from J, the junction kept 7 bases outside the gene matches. Germline V lookup: CDR1 PRHDT, CDR2 FYEKMQ (reference sequence). The CDR3 has 14 amino acids. The CDR3 nucleotides read TGTGCCAGCAGCTTAGGTCGAACAGGGGTCCCCATATATTTT. Its protein is CASSLGRTGVPIYF.

This clone was counted ten times or more. This chain uses TRBV12-5 with TRBJ1-5; D not certain. The CDR3 is 16 residues long. Per the germline V gene, CDR1 is LGHNT and CDR2 is FRNRAP. Trimming removed 0 bases at V and 2 bases at J, with 11 bases between. The chain's CDR3 is CASGLVNPYGNQPQHF. The CDR3 bases are TGTGCTAGTGGTTTGGTAAACCCATATGGCAATCAGCCCCAGCATTTT.

Judged by abundance, this clone is medium-sized. The genes are TRBV2 and TRBJ2-3, with 12 bases aligning to TRBD1. CDR3 length: 17 amino acids. The ends lost 1 base at V and 6 bases at J; junction bases unmatched: 8. CDR1 SNHLY and CDR2 FYNNEI come from the germline V gene. The CDR3 DNA sequence: TGTGCCAGCAGTGAAGGCCTGGGACAGGGGGCGTCGGATACGCAGTATTTT. As protein: CASSEGLGQGASDTQYF.

This clone was seen many times. The V and J genes are TRBV6-1 and TRBJ2-4; TRBD1 matches 7 bases. CDR3 length: 15 residues. CDR1 MNHNS and CDR2 SASEGT come from the germline V gene. Losses at the gene ends were 3 bases for V and 9 bases for J; bases not matched to a gene: 11. Written as DNA, the CDR3 is TGTGCCAGCAGTGAGCGACAGGGTGGGGGTTCCATTCAGTACTTC. This translates into CASSERQGGGSIQYF.

With regard to this clone: This clone may be a read error of a much larger clone one base away. This CDR3 is CAIKGGLEGVENF. CDR3 sequence (DNA): TGTGCCATCAAGGGTGGGTTGGAGGGAGTCGAAAACTTC. The chain recombines TRBV10-3 with TRBJ2-7; TRBD2 is a possible D gene (6 bases). CDR3 length equals 13 residues. CDR1 is ENHRY and CDR2 is SYGVKD in the germline V gene.

This clone showed up many times. The gene calls are TRBV19 and TRBJ1-6; D not resolved. The germline V gene encodes CDR1 LNHDA and CDR2 SQIVND (reference sequence). The CDR3 covers 14 residues. Trimming shortened V by 3 bases and J by 7 bases, and 10 bases separated the two germline ends. DNA of the CDR3: TGTGCCAGTAGTATCGCGCAGCAGAATTCACCCCTCCACTTT. This encodes CASSIAQQNSPLHF.

This chain uses TRBV7-9 with TRBJ2-5; D uncertain. CDR3 length: 13 residues. Trimming cost V 7 bases and J 8 bases, with 17 bases left between them. From germline, CDR1 is SEHNR and CDR2 FQNEAQ (reference sequence). CDR3 coding DNA: TGTGCCAGCATTCCCCCGCTGGTGGATACCCAGTACTTC. Translating gives CASIPPLVDTQYF.

V gene TRBV6-1 combines with J gene TRBJ2-7, with a tentative D call TRBD2 (5 bases). CDR3 length: 11 amino acids. V dropped 5 bases and J dropped 6 bases, with 8 bases sitting between them. Germline CDR1 is MNHNS and CDR2 is SASEGT. CDR3 sequence reads: CASSQRSEQYF. Written as DNA, the CDR3 is TGTGCCAGCAGTCAGCGGAGCGAGCAGTACTTC.

This clone has ten or more counts. This chain connects TRBV5-1 to TRBJ2-1; D is perhaps TRBD2 (6 bases). With 2 bases removed from V and 9 bases from J, the gap between germline ends came to 12 bases. Germline CDR1 is SGHRS and CDR2 is YFSETQ. The CDR3 spans 13 residues. The CDR3 loop reads CASSFGGAGEQFF. CDR3 coding DNA: TGCGCCAGCAGCTTCGGAGGGGCGGGTGAGCAGTTCTTC.

This clone has at least ten counts. The chain joins TRBV6-1 to TRBJ2-1, with D tentatively TRBD2 (6 bases). The CDR3 is made up of 13 amino acids. Germline CDR1 is MNHNS and CDR2 is SASEGT. The germline V and J ends were trimmed by 5 bases and 8 bases, with 13 bases remaining between them. Written as DNA, the CDR3 is TGTGCCAGCAGTCCGACTAGGTTGGATGAGCAGTTCTTC. Residues: CASSPTRLDEQFF.

This clone has only one observation. This may stem from a read error, because a much larger clone lies one nucleotide away. In nucleotides, the CDR3 is TGTGCCAGCAGTGGGGGCGGGTCCACAGATACGCAGTATTTT. This gives the protein CASSGGGSTDTQYF. This chain connects TRBV5-4 to TRBJ2-3; D perhaps matches TRBD1 (6 bases). Germline V gives CDR1 SGHNT, CDR2 YYREEE (reference sequence). V lost 5 bases, J lost 2 bases, and 12 bases lay in between. This CDR3 comprises 14 residues.

Relative to its sample, this clone is medium-sized. The J gene is TRBJ2-7, the V gene TRBV7-2, with a weak D call TRBD2 (6 bases). This CDR3 is 15 amino acids long. Germline CDR1 and CDR2: SGHTA and FQGNSA. V lost 1 base, J lost 0 bases, and 10 bases lay in between. The CDR3 protein is CASSLGGGISYEQYF. DNA of the CDR3: TGTGCCAGCAGCTTAGGAGGAGGGATCTCCTACGAGCAGTACTTC.

This clone was detected many times. This chain uses TRBV14 with TRBJ2-1, with 11 bases identical to TRBD2. The CDR3 covers 17 residues. V shed 3 bases and J 3 bases; nucleotides not matched to a gene: 7. The germline V gene has CDR1 SGHDN and CDR2 FVKESK. The chain's CDR3 is CASSHRLAGNGYNEQFF. CDR3 DNA sequence: TGTGCCAGCAGCCACCGACTAGCGGGAAACGGCTACAATGAGCAGTTCTTC.

This sequence joins TRBV7-2 and TRBJ2-7; a weak D match, TRBD1 (6 bases). The CDR3 has 12 amino acids. Germline values: CDR1 SGHTA, CDR2 FQGNSA. Trimming removed 5 bases at V and 6 bases at J, with 11 bases between. In DNA form, the CDR3 reads TGTGCCAGCAGCCCAGGGGTAGCCGAGCAGTACTTC. This gives the protein CASSPGVAEQYF.

This clone has just a few counts. The chain employs TRBV30 and TRBJ2-1; TRBD2 aligns across 12 bases. The germline gives CDR1 GTSNPN, CDR2 SVGIG (reference sequence). V was clipped by 1 base and J by 0 bases; unmatched bases: 10. CDR3 length: 19 amino acids. CDR3 loop: CAWSAWTSGKYSSYNEQFF. DNA for the CDR3: TGTGCCTGGAGTGCTTGGACTAGCGGGAAGTACAGCTCCTACAATGAGCAGTTCTTC.

This clone was observed at least ten times. The CDR3 DNA is TGTGCCAGCAGTTACTCGATCGGCACAGGGGCTAGTTCACCCCTCCACTTT. Protein: CASSYSIGTGASSPLHF. V usage is TRBV6-5 and J usage is TRBJ1-6, with 7 bases that match TRBD1. This CDR3 has 17 residues. Looked up from germline, CDR1 is MNHEY and CDR2 is SVGAGI. The J segment lost 9 bases and the V segment lost 0 bases, leaving 11 bases of the junction unmatched.

The chain links TRBV24-1 to TRBJ2-3; perhaps TRBD1 as D (5 bases). V lost 0 bases and J 4 bases, leaving 19 bases between the germline ends. Germline loops: CDR1 KGHDR, CDR2 SFDVKD. There are 18 residues in the CDR3. Written as DNA, the CDR3 is TGTGCCACCAGTGATTTGAGGCCGTCGGACAAGGGCTCAGATACGCAGTATTTT. Protein: CATSDLRPSDKGSDTQYF.

A note on this clone: A clone one base away is much larger, so this may be a read error. The CDR3 protein is CASDQEQRGPTYNEQFF. In DNA form, the CDR3 reads TGTGCCAGCGATCAGGAACAGCGGGGGCCGACCTACAATGAGCAGTTCTTC. The chain employs TRBV5-6 and TRBJ2-1, with 8 bases lining up with TRBD2. The CDR3 runs to 17 residues. Unmatched junction bases numbered 14, after V lost 7 bases and J lost 2 bases. The V gene's germline CDR1 is SGHDT and CDR2 YYEEEE.

In its sample, this clone was seen many times. The chain has TRBV30 and TRBJ1-4; no definite D call. Per germline, CDR1 GTSNPN and CDR2 SVGIG (reference sequence). The CDR3 length is 15 residues. The V end lost 2 bases, the J end lost 3 bases, and 13 bases lay between the germline ends. Written as DNA, the CDR3 is TGTGCCTGGAGTCTTAGCGTCCGGGCTAATGAAAAACTGTTTTTT. Translated, it gives CAWSLSVRANEKLFF.

The chain uses TRBV28 and TRBJ2-7; D unresolved. The length of the CDR3 is 13 residues. CDR1 MDHEN and CDR2 SYDVKM come from the germline V gene. V dropped 2 bases and J dropped 10 bases, with 15 bases sitting between them. CDR3 bases: TGTGCCAGCAGTTTAACTGGACGGACCCCCCAGTACTTC. Translated, it gives CASSLTGRTPQYF.

This clone was observed at least ten times. The chain recombines TRBV5-6 with TRBJ1-5; D possibly corresponds to TRBD1 (6 bases). The V end was cut by 1 base, the J end by 4 bases, with 12 bases between. Germline CDR1 reads SGHDT; CDR2 reads YYEEEE. The CDR3 has 15 residues. The CDR3 spells CASSLTRGFNQPQHF. CDR3 nucleotide sequence: TGTGCCAGCAGCTTGACCAGGGGATTTAATCAGCCCCAGCATTTT.

This clone was counted ten times or more. This sequence joins TRBV12-3 or TRBV12-4 and TRBJ2-7; the D gene is possibly TRBD1 (6 bases). CDR3 length: 15 residues. With 5 bases removed from V and 4 bases from J, the gap between germline ends came to 18 bases. For the CDR3, the DNA is TGTGCCAGCAGTCCCCTCCTGACAGGCGGATACGAGCAGTACTTC. Translated, it gives CASSPLLTGGYEQYF.

This clone occurred many times. The chain employs TRBV20-1 and TRBJ2-7; 13 positions match TRBD2. J was trimmed by 2 bases and V by 3 bases; bases with no gene match: 4. Looked up from germline, CDR1 is DFQATT and CDR2 is SNEGSKA (reference sequence). This CDR3 is built from 15 residues. Here the CDR3 DNA reads TGCAGTGCTAGCCCTGGACTAGCGGGAGCCTACGAGCAGTACTTC. Protein product: CSASPGLAGAYEQYF.